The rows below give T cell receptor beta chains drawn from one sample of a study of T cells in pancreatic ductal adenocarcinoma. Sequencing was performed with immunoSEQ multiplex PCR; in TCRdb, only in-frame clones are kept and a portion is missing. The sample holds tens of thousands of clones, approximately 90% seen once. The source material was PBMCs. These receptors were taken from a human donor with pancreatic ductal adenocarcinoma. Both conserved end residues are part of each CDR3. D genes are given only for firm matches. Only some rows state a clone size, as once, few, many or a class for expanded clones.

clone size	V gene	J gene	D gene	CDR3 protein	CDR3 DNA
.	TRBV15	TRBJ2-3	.	CATLRDGVLGWRNTDTQYF	TGTGCCACCTTAAGAGACGGAGTTCTGGGTTGGCGGAATACAGATACGCAGTATTTT
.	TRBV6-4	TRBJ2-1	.	CASSDSGGRGYNEQFF	TGTGCCAGCAGTGACTCTGGGGGTCGGGGGTACAATGAGCAGTTCTTC
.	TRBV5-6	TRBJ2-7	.	CASSLWFGASDSRDEQYF	TGTGCCAGCAGCTTGTGGTTCGGGGCCTCTGATTCGCGGGACGAGCAGTACTTC
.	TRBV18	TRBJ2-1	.	CASSFGPYNEQFF	TGTGCCAGCTCATTTGGCCCCTACAATGAGCAGTTCTTC
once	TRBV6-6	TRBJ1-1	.	CASRYELQWTEAFF	TGTGCCAGCAGATACGAACTTCAGTGGACTGAAGCTTTCTTT
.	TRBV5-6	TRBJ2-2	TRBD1	CASSEPGTETGELFF	TGTGCCAGCAGCGAACCCGGGACAGAGACCGGGGAGCTGTTTTTT
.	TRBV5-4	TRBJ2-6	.	CASSLLVGPSGANVLTF	TGTGCCAGCAGCTTGCTGGTAGGGCCCTCTGGGGCCAACGTCCTGACTTTC
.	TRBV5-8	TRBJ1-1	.	CASSLVRGDAEAFF	TGTGCCAGCAGCTTGGTCCGGGGAGACGCTGAAGCTTTCTTT
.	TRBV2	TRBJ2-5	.	CASSGEGIETQYF	TGTGCCAGCAGTGGAGAGGGTATAGAGACCCAGTACTTC
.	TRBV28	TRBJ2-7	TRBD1	CASMGRGPLTYEQYF	TGTGCCAGCATGGGAAGGGGGCCATTGACCTACGAGCAGTACTTC
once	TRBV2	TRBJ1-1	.	CASSLEGGGTEAFF	TGTGCCAGCAGCTTAGAAGGGGGGGGCACTGAAGCTTTCTTT
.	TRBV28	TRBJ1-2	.	CASSLRGNYGYTF	TGTGCCAGCAGTCTCCGGGGTAACTATGGCTACACCTTC
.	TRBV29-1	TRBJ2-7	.	CSVNRDNSYEQYF	TGCAGCGTAAACCGGGACAACTCCTACGAGCAGTACTTC
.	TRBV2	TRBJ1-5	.	CASTLEGRVNQPQHF	TGTGCCAGCACCCTAGAGGGACGCGTCAATCAGCCCCAGCATTTT
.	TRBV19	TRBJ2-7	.	CASRRGIYEQYF	TGTGCCAGTAGAAGAGGGATCTACGAGCAGTACTTC
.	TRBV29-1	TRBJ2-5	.	CSVESPPAGKTQYF	TGCAGCGTTGAATCCCCCCCGGCTGGGAAGACCCAGTACTTC
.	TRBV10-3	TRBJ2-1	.	CAISESGRAASWNEQFF	TGTGCCATCAGTGAGTCCGGTAGGGCCGCCAGTTGGAATGAGCAGTTCTTC
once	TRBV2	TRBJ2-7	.	CASREYYEQYF	TGTGCCAGCAGGGAGTACTACGAGCAGTACTTC
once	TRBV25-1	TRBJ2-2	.	CASSEWGANTGELFF	TGTGCCAGCAGTGAATGGGGGGCGAACACCGGGGAGCTGTTTTTT
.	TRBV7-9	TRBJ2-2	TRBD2	CASSQGLAGRTGELFF	TGTGCCAGCAGCCAAGGGCTAGCGGGAAGAACCGGGGAGCTGTTTTTT
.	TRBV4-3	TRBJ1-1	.	CASSQALHATNTEAFF	TGCGCCAGCAGCCAAGCGCTACACGCCACCAACACTGAAGCTTTCTTT
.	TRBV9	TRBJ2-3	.	CASSVGTLSTDTQYF	TGTGCCAGCAGCGTAGGGACACTGAGCACAGATACGCAGTATTTT
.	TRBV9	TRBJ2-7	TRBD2	CASTRGLAEYEQYF	TGTGCCAGCACACGGGGACTAGCGGAATACGAGCAGTACTTC
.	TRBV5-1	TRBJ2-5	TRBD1	CASSDLGGKETQYF	TGCGCCAGCAGCGATCTAGGGGGCAAAGAGACCCAGTACTTC
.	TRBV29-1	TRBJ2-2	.	CSVESVREKGAGELFF	TGCAGCGTTGAATCGGTTCGGGAGAAGGGAGCCGGGGAGCTGTTTTTT
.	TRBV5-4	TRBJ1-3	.	CASSLAGVDGNTIYF	TGTGCCAGCAGCTTGGCTGGGGTTGATGGAAACACCATATATTTT
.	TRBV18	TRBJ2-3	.	CASSPNSNGPPSTQYF	TGTGCCAGCTCACCAAATTCTAATGGCCCCCCAAGTACGCAGTATTTT
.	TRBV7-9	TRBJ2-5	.	CASRKGATRETQYF	TGTGCCAGCAGGAAAGGGGCCACAAGAGAGACCCAGTACTTC
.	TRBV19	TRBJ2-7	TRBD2	CASSLTSAYEQYF	TGTGCCAGTAGTCTAACTAGCGCCTACGAGCAGTACTTC
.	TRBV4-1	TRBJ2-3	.	CASSRGNGDTQYF	TGCGCCAGCAGCCGAGGAAATGGAGATACGCAGTATTTT
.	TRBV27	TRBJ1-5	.	CASSSPGQPQHF	TGTGCCAGCAGTAGCCCTGGTCAGCCCCAGCATTTT
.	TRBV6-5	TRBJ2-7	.	CASRNSAFSYEQYF	TGTGCCAGCAGGAACTCCGCGTTTTCCTACGAGCAGTACTTC
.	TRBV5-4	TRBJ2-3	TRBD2	CASSLGHLAVPSTDTQYF	TGTGCCAGCAGCTTGGGGCATCTAGCGGTACCTAGCACAGATACGCAGTATTTT
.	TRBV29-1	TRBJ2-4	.	CSAHLAVAKNIQYF	TGCAGCGCCCACTTAGCGGTAGCCAAAAACATTCAGTACTTC
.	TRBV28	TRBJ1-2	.	CASSLGEVVGYTF	TGTGCCAGCAGTTTGGGGGAGGTGGTGGGCTACACCTTC
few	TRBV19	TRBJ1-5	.	CASRYSGAGNQPQHF	TGTGCCAGTCGATATTCGGGGGCCGGCAATCAGCCCCAGCATTTT
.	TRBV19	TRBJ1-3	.	CASSVGSGNTIYF	TGTGCCAGTAGTGTGGGTTCTGGAAACACCATATATTTT
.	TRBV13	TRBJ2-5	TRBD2	CASSPGLAGVGEETQYF	TGTGCCAGCAGCCCTGGACTAGCGGGAGTTGGTGAAGAGACCCAGTACTTC
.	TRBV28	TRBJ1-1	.	CASSPLGARLVTEAFF	TGTGCCAGCAGTCCCCTAGGGGCGAGGCTGGTCACTGAAGCTTTCTTT
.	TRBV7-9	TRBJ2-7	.	CASSLVRLSYEQYF	TGTGCCAGCAGCTTGGTTAGACTTTCCTACGAGCAGTACTTC
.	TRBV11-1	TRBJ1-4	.	CASSLGSNEKLFF	TGTGCCAGCAGCCTCGGAAGTAATGAAAAACTGTTTTTT
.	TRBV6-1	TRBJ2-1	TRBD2	CASSEAASGGYNEQFF	TGTGCCAGCAGTGAAGCAGCTAGCGGGGGCTACAATGAGCAGTTCTTC
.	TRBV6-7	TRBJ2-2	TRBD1	CASTITDRNSNTGELFF	TGTGCCAGCACCATCACGGACAGGAACTCGAACACCGGGGAGCTGTTTTTT
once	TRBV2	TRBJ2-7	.	CASSGTATYEQYF	TGTGCCAGCAGTGGGACAGCCACCTACGAGCAGTACTTC
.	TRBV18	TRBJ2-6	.	CASSRLDSMISGANVLTF	TGTGCCAGCTCCCGCCTCGATTCGATGATCTCTGGGGCCAACGTCCTGACTTTC
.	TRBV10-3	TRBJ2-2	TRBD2	CAIRRAGGGTGELFF	TGTGCCATCAGAAGAGCGGGAGGAGGCACCGGGGAGCTGTTTTTT
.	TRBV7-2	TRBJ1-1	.	CASSSQQNTEAFF	TGTGCCAGCAGCTCCCAACAGAACACTGAAGCTTTCTTT
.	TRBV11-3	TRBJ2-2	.	CASSFGGPNTGELFF	TGTGCCAGCAGCTTCGGGGGGCCGAACACCGGGGAGCTGTTTTTT
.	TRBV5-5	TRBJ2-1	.	CASSLASEGSYNEQFF	TGTGCCAGCAGCTTGGCGTCGGAGGGATCCTACAATGAGCAGTTCTTC
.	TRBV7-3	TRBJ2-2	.	CASNKGTGELFF	TGTGCCAGCAACAAGGGCACCGGGGAGCTGTTTTTT
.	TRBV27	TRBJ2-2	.	CASSLGAGSVGELFF	TGTGCCAGCAGTTTAGGCGCAGGGAGTGTAGGGGAGCTGTTTTTT
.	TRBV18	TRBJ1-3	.	CASSPMTGVSGNTIYF	TGTGCCAGCTCCCCAATGACAGGCGTGTCTGGAAACACCATATATTTT
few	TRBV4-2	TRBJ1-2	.	CASSQDLGRANYGYTF	TGTGCCAGCAGCCAAGATCTGGGGAGAGCTAACTATGGCTACACCTTC
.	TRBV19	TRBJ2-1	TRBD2	CASSILAGADEQFF	TGTGCCAGTAGTATTTTAGCGGGAGCTGATGAGCAGTTCTTC